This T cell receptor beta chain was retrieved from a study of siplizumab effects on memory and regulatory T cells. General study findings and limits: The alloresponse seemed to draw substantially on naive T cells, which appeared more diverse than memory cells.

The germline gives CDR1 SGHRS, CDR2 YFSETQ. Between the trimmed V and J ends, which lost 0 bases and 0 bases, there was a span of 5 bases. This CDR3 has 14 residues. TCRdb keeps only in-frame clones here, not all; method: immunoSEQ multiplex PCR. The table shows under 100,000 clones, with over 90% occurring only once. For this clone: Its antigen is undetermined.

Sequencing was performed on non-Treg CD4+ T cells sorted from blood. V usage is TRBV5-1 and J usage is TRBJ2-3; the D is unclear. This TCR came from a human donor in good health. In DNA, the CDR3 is TGCGCCAGCAGCTTGGACCCTAGCACAGATACGCAGTATTTT. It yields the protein CASSLDPSTDTQYF.